Presented here are 23 T cell receptor beta chains from one specimen sequenced in a study of shared T cell receptors in the human thymus. Assay: immunoSEQ multiplex PCR; the TCRdb copy retains only in-frame clones and omits some. The repertoire consists of hundreds of thousands of clones, with over 75% occurring once and the leading ten covering 0.0094%. A further study also used this sample, focusing on human thymus T cells.

The sample was thymocytes. The origin of the receptors is a boy less than two years old with a congenital heart defect.

The chain uses TRBV18 and TRBJ2-7, with 14 bases that match TRBD2. After removal of 3 bases from V and 2 bases from J, the junction contained 12 bases not matched to a gene. The CDR3 sequence is 19 residues long. Looked up from germline, CDR1 is KGHSH and CDR2 is LQKENI. The CDR3 DNA sequence: TGTGCCAGCTCACCTATTACCGGGACTAGCGGGAGCGTGGCCTACGAGCAGTACTTC. This sequence encodes CASSPITGTSGSVAYEQYF. Using reference TRBV18 and TRBJ2-7 for the parts outside the CDR3, the full variable domain is NAGVMQNPRHLVRRRGQEARLRCSPMKGHSHVYWYRQLPEEGLKFMVYLQKENIIDESGMPKERFSAEFPKEGPSILRIQQVVRGDSAAYFCASSPITGTSGSVAYEQYFGPGTRLTVT.

The table lists this clone with a count of one. This chain's CDR3 is CASGLQGLTNEKLFF. The CDR3 DNA reads as TGCGCCAGCGGTTTGCAGGGGTTAACTAATGAAAAACTGTTTTTT. The chain is built from TRBV4-3 and TRBJ1-4, with a possible D match to TRBD1 (6 bases). In germline, CDR1 is LGHNA, CDR2 YSLEER. With 8 bases removed from V and 1 base from J, the gap between germline ends came to 14 bases. The CDR3 has 15 residues.

V usage is TRBV27 and J usage is TRBJ2-3; 7 positions agree with TRBD1. The CDR3 contains 16 residues. Germline V CDR1 and CDR2: MNHEY, SMNVEV (reference sequence). Trimming took 4 bases from V and 2 from J; bases not matched to a gene: 9. The CDR3 coding sequence is TGTGCCAGCAGTTGCCATTACAGGGGTACCACAGATACGCAGTATTTT. This codes for CASSCHYRGTTDTQYF.

Details on this clone: This CDR3 is also generated by other DNA sequences in the sample. The rearrangement links TRBV27 to TRBJ1-6, with D possibly being TRBD1 (5 bases). This CDR3 region has 14 residues. V lost 3 bases to trimming and J lost 7 bases, with 10 bases between them. Per the germline V gene, CDR1 is MNHEY and CDR2 is SMNVEV (reference sequence). This CDR3 is CASSFQGNNSPLHF. The CDR3 DNA reads TGTGCCAGCAGTTTTCAGGGTAACAATTCACCCCTCCACTTT.

This chain uses TRBV5-1 with TRBJ2-7; weak D call: TRBD1 (6 bases). Trimming took off 0 bases at V and 0 bases at J, with 16 bases between the two ends. The CDR3 is 17 amino acids. Germline CDR1 SGHRS, CDR2 YFSETQ. The CDR3 region has the DNA TGCGCCAGCAGCTTGGTTTCTTTGGGCAGGGGCTCCTACGAGCAGTACTTC. It specifies CASSLVSLGRGSYEQYF.

The rearrangement uses TRBV6-5 and TRBJ2-7; TRBD1 matches at 7 bases. Germline CDR1 is MNHEY and CDR2 is SVGAGI. The junction had 1 base not matched to a gene; V was cut back by 2 bases and J by 3 bases. The CDR3 sequence is 13 residues long. CDR3 bases: TGTGCCAGCAGTTACCACAGGGGCTACGAGCAGTACTTC. Its translation: CASSYHRGYEQYF.

Regarding this clone: Other DNA sequences within the sample encode an identical CDR3. The J gene is TRBJ1-2, the V gene TRBV11-2, with 7 bases that match TRBD1. Losses at the gene ends were 3 bases for V and 5 bases for J; bases not matched to a gene: 3. The V gene's germline CDR1 is SGHAT and CDR2 FQNNGV. This CDR3 is built from 13 residues. The CDR3 loop is CASSLGTDYGYTF. Here the CDR3 DNA reads TGTGCCAGCAGCTTGGGGACAGATTATGGCTACACCTTC.

This clone was seen more than once but under ten times. The rearrangement links TRBV28 to TRBJ1-4, with 7 bases that match TRBD1. The germline V gene has CDR1 MDHEN and CDR2 SYDVKM. This CDR3 has 15 amino acids. Trimming cost V 3 bases and J 4 bases; bases outside gene matches: 5. The CDR3 loop is CASSLADRSNEKLFF. The CDR3 DNA sequence: TGTGCCAGCAGTTTGGCGGACAGGAGTAATGAAAAACTGTTTTTT.

The CDR3, as DNA: TGTGCCAGCAGCCCCCCCCCACGTAGAGCGGGTGCTAACTATGGCTACACCTTC. This translates into CASSPPPRRAGANYGYTF. The chain carries TRBV5-6 and TRBJ1-2; D not certain. CDR3 length: 18 residues. V lost 4 bases and J lost 0, with 22 bases in between. Germline assignment: CDR1 SGHDT and CDR2 YYEEEE.

In nucleotides, the CDR3 is TGTGCCAGCGGTTCGAGTAGTCGCGAATACGAGCAGTACTTC. Its protein is CASGSSSREYEQYF. The V call is TRBV6-5, the J call TRBJ2-7; D gene ambiguous. This CDR3 spans 14 amino acids. Germline assignment: CDR1 MNHEY and CDR2 SVGAGI. V was pared by 8 bases and J by 4 bases, with 18 bases between.

This sequence joins TRBV27 and TRBJ1-2; D might be TRBD1 (5 bases). Germline V gene lookup returns CDR1 MNHEY and CDR2 SMNVEV (reference sequence). This CDR3 comprises 15 residues. V dropped 4 bases and J dropped 5 bases, with 17 bases sitting between them. CDR3 DNA sequence: TGTGCCAGCAGTTCGCGGGGCCGACCTCAATATGGCTACACCTTC. The encoded protein is CASSSRGRPQYGYTF.

Of note for this clone: One end of the junction does not line up with germline, which may come from a read error. This chain uses TRBV6-6 with TRBJ1-5, with D tentatively TRBD1 (6 bases). The germline V gene has CDR1 MNHNY and CDR2 SVGAGI (reference sequence). The CDR3 loop spans 15 amino acids. In DNA form, the CDR3 reads TGTGCCAGCATTTACAGGGAGTATAGCAATCAGCCCCAGCATTTT. Amino acids: CASIYREYSNQPQHF.

V and J are TRBV27 and TRBJ1-4, with D unresolved. Trimming shortened V by 4 bases and J by 5 bases, and 14 bases separated the two germline ends. This CDR3 contains 15 residues. The germline gives CDR1 MNHEY, CDR2 SMNVEV (reference sequence). CDR3 DNA: TGTGCCAGCAGTTGGTACGGGGTTCAGAATGAAAAACTGTTTTTT. Translated: CASSWYGVQNEKLFF. Complete variable domain (other parts from reference TRBV27 and TRBJ1-4): EAQVTQNPRYLITVTGKKLTVTCSQNMNHEYMSWYRQDPGLGLRQIYYSMNVEVTDKGDVPEGYKVSRKEKRNFPLILESPSPNQTSLYFCASSWYGVQNEKLFFGSGTQLSVL.

The chain recombines TRBV19 with TRBJ1-5, with D possibly being TRBD1 (6 bases). CDR3 length: 13 residues. The V gene's germline CDR1 is LNHDA and CDR2 SQIVND (reference sequence). V was clipped by 8 bases and J by 9 bases, with 17 bases between them. The CDR3 DNA is TGTGCCAGTCAACAGGGTTTTAATGTGCCCCAGCATTTT. It yields the protein CASQQGFNVPQHF. The whole variable domain, filled in from reference TRBV19 and TRBJ1-5, reads DGGITQSPKYLFRKEGQNVTLSCEQNLNHDAMYWYRQDPGQGLRLIYYSQIVNDFQKGDIAEGYSVSREKKESFPLTVTSAQKNPTAFYLCASQQGFNVPQHFGDGTRLSIL.

The rearrangement uses TRBV6-6 and TRBJ2-7; 10 nucleotides match TRBD1. The CDR3 spans 16 residues. The germline V gene has CDR1 MNHNY and CDR2 SVGAGI (reference sequence). V shed 4 bases, J shed 3 bases, and the junction held 9 bases outside the gene matches. The CDR3: CASSSALTGGSYEQYF. The CDR3 DNA follows: TGTGCCAGCAGTTCAGCCTTGACAGGGGGCAGCTACGAGCAGTACTTC.

This clone was seen only once. The chain joins TRBV5-8 to TRBJ2-7; 9 bases agree with TRBD1. CDR1 is SGHTS, CDR2 YDEGEE, per germline. V gave up 3 bases and J gave up 5 bases; unmatched junction bases: 15. The CDR3 is made up of 17 amino acids. The CDR3 loop is CASSWDISGTGFDEQYF. CDR3 DNA sequence: TGTGCCAGCAGCTGGGATATCTCCGGGACAGGGTTTGACGAGCAGTACTTC.

The rearrangement links TRBV29-1 to TRBJ2-1; 7 bases fit TRBD1. The V and J ends lost 0 bases and 7 bases, in that order; junction bases with no gene match: 12. Germline CDR1 is SQVTM and CDR2 is ANQGSEA. This CDR3 is 16 amino acids long. The CDR3 protein is CSVEDRRGQKVNEQFF. The CDR3 bases are TGCAGCGTTGAAGATCGTAGGGGGCAGAAAGTTAATGAGCAGTTCTTC.

V and J are TRBV27 and TRBJ2-2, with 7 bases lining up with TRBD2. This CDR3 region has 16 residues. Germline trimming cut 5 bases from V and 4 bases from J; bases unmatched to any gene: 10. CDR1 is MNHEY, CDR2 SMNVEV, per germline (reference sequence). The CDR3: CASSPPTSAPTGELFF. The CDR3 nucleotides read TGTGCCAGCAGTCCCCCAACTAGCGCTCCCACCGGGGAGCTGTTTTTT.

V and J are TRBV4-3 and TRBJ1-5; D might be TRBD1 (5 bases). The CDR3 runs to 15 residues. Trimming removed 0 bases at V and 3 bases at J, with 9 bases between. CDR1 LGHNA and CDR2 YSLEER come from the germline V gene. CDR3 in amino acids: CASSQDPGNNQPQHF. Here the CDR3 DNA reads TGCGCCAGCAGCCAAGATCCAGGGAACAATCAGCCCCAGCATTTT.

The chain carries TRBV4-1 and TRBJ1-2; D unclear. The CDR3 loop spans 15 amino acids. Trimming took off 1 base at V and 4 bases at J, with 13 bases between the two ends. CDR1 and CDR2 from the germline V gene are MGHRA and YSYEKL. CDR3: CASSQVARDFYGYTF. CDR3 DNA sequence: TGCGCCAGCAGCCAAGTTGCCCGGGATTTCTATGGCTACACCTTC.

This clone was recorded once. This sequence joins TRBV28 and TRBJ2-7; 11 bases map to TRBD1. With V trimmed by 5 bases and J by 5 bases, 5 bases remained unmatched. The CDR3 sequence is 14 residues long. Germline CDR1 MDHEN, CDR2 SYDVKM. The CDR3 bases are TGTGCCAGCAGTCCCGGGACAGGGGGAAACGAGCAGTACTTC. Translation: CASSPGTGGNEQYF.

The CDR3: CASSQVTGGYLDTEAFF. The CDR3 coding sequence is TGCGCCAGCAGCCAAGTAACAGGGGGGTATCTGGACACTGAAGCTTTCTTT. The chain uses TRBV4-3 and TRBJ1-1, with 8 positions matching TRBD1. Per germline, CDR1 LGHNA and CDR2 YSLEER. After removal of 1 base from V and 3 bases from J, the junction contained 10 bases not matched to a gene. This CDR3 spans 17 amino acids.

V gene TRBV4-3 combines with J gene TRBJ1-4; D unresolved. Trimming removed 6 bases at V and 8 bases at J, with 13 bases between. CDR3 length: 13 residues. From germline, CDR1 is LGHNA and CDR2 YSLEER. The CDR3 region has the DNA TGCGCCAGCAGTGCCACCCCCTACGAAAAACTGTTTTTT. Translation: CASSATPYEKLFF.